The clone carrying this T cell receptor (beta chain) was counted only a few times. Its antigen is unknown. The CDR3 is 13 residues long. V was pared by 4 bases and J by 5 bases, with 9 bases between. Per the germline V gene, CDR1 is MNHNS and CDR2 is SASEGT. This sample was included in a study of T cells in localized non-small cell lung cancer. Sequencing was performed with immunoSEQ multiplex PCR; in TCRdb, only in-frame clones are kept and a portion is missing. The data contain almost 65,000 clones, almost 90% of them singletons. Study observations and caveats: Tumor showed lower T cell clonality than uninvolved adjacent lung, where it was highest.

The source was peripheral blood, collected before any cancer treatment. The chain carries TRBV6-1 and TRBJ1-5; weak D call: TRBD1 (5 bases). This sequence originates from a woman between 40 and 69 years old with stage I lung adenocarcinoma. DNA for the CDR3: TGTGCCAGCAGTGGACAGCTCGATCAGCCCCAGCATTTT. It yields the protein CASSGQLDQPQHF.